These T cell receptor beta chains were read from a single sample in a study of metastatic and nonmetastatic thyroid tumors. Using MiXCR, TCRdb re-called clones from the PCR reads. The table records around 34,000 clones, about 20% of them present only once. The sample taken for sequencing was blood. Source of these receptors: a female donor with papillary thyroid cancer or a benign thyroid nodule (not recorded which). Some clones in this sample may be carry-over from other donors' samples. Both conserved end residues are part of each CDR3. A D gene is named only where the DNA matches it firmly. Part of the rows lack a size; the others show once, few, many or a class for expanded clones.

V gene: TRBV12-3/TRBV12-4
J gene: TRBJ2-2
D gene: TRBD2
clone size: few
CDR3 protein: CASRPGTSGGARSGELFF
CDR3 DNA: TGTGCCAGCAGACCCGGGACTAGCGGGGGGGCTAGGTCCGGGGAGCTGTTTTTT

V gene: TRBV6-1
J gene: TRBJ2-2
D gene: -
clone size: medium-sized
CDR3 protein: CASSHGRELFF
CDR3 DNA: TGTGCCAGCAGCCACGGGCGGGAGCTGTTTTTT

V gene: TRBV20-1
J gene: TRBJ2-3
D gene: TRBD1
clone size: -
CDR3 protein: CSATNPGQASDTQYF
CDR3 DNA: TGCAGTGCTACCAATCCGGGACAGGCCAGTGATACGCAGTATTTT

V gene: TRBV20-1
J gene: TRBJ2-3
D gene: TRBD2
clone size: -
CDR3 protein: CSAISGSPHTDTQYF
CDR3 DNA: TGCAGTGCTATTAGCGGGAGCCCCCACACAGATACGCAGTATTTT

V gene: TRBV3-1
J gene: TRBJ1-2
D gene: TRBD1
clone size: once
CDR3 protein: CASSPTGGYYGYTF
CDR3 DNA: TGTGCCAGCAGCCCAACAGGGGGCTACTATGGCTACACCTTC

V gene: TRBV6-1
J gene: TRBJ2-7
D gene: -
clone size: many
CDR3 protein: CASSSNPFGEQYF
CDR3 DNA: TGTGCCAGCAGTTCCAACCCGTTCGGCGAGCAGTACTTC

V gene: TRBV27
J gene: TRBJ1-6
D gene: -
clone size: few
CDR3 protein: CASSPTGKGSPLHF
CDR3 DNA: TGTGCCAGCAGTCCTACGGGGAAAGGTTCACCCCTCCACTTT

V gene: TRBV6-1
J gene: TRBJ2-2
D gene: -
clone size: few
CDR3 protein: CASRETESHTGELFF
CDR3 DNA: TGTGCCAGCAGGGAGACAGAGAGCCACACCGGGGAGCTGTTTTTT

V gene: TRBV20-1
J gene: TRBJ1-4
D gene: TRBD1
clone size: many
CDR3 protein: CSAPTPTGWAGGEKLFF
CDR3 DNA: TGCAGTGCTCCGACTCCGACAGGGTGGGCAGGAGGTGAAAAACTGTTTTTT

V gene: TRBV27
J gene: TRBJ2-5
D gene: -
clone size: once
CDR3 protein: CASTPGADLRVLSQYF
CDR3 DNA: TGTGCCAGCACCCCCGGTGCGGACTTGAGGGTATTGAGCCAGTACTTC

V gene: TRBV7-3
J gene: TRBJ1-2
D gene: -
clone size: many
CDR3 protein: CASSLTPDSNYGYTF
CDR3 DNA: TGTGCCAGCAGCTTAACCCCCGACAGTAACTATGGCTACACCTTC

V gene: TRBV10-3
J gene: TRBJ1-2
D gene: -
clone size: many
CDR3 protein: CAISESLQGRGYTF
CDR3 DNA: TGTGCCATCAGTGAGTCGCTCCAGGGGAGAGGCTACACCTTC

V gene: TRBV27
J gene: TRBJ2-2
D gene: -
clone size: once
CDR3 protein: CASSWGYNTGELFF
CDR3 DNA: TGTGCCAGCAGCTGGGGATATAACACCGGGGAGCTGTTTTTT

V gene: TRBV28
J gene: TRBJ2-1
D gene: -
clone size: -
CDR3 protein: CASSPRPGKTYNEQFF
CDR3 DNA: TGTGCCAGCAGTCCCCGCCCCGGCAAGACCTACAATGAGCAGTTCTTC

V gene: TRBV25-1
J gene: TRBJ1-2
D gene: -
clone size: -
CDR3 protein: CASSGRRNRVYGYTF
CDR3 DNA: TGTGCCAGCAGTGGACGCCGGAACAGGGTTTATGGCTACACCTTC

V gene: TRBV7-3
J gene: TRBJ1-1
D gene: -
clone size: many
CDR3 protein: CASSSQGGNTEAFF
CDR3 DNA: TGTGCCAGCAGCTCGCAGGGAGGGAACACTGAAGCTTTCTTT

V gene: TRBV5-1
J gene: TRBJ2-2
D gene: TRBD1
clone size: -
CDR3 protein: CASSLGQGAKGELFF
CDR3 DNA: TGCGCCAGCAGCTTGGGACAGGGGGCGAAAGGGGAGCTGTTTTTT

V gene: TRBV12-3/TRBV12-4
J gene: TRBJ2-3
D gene: -
clone size: few
CDR3 protein: CASSLTDTQYF
CDR3 DNA: TGTGCCAGCAGTTTAACAGATACGCAGTATTTT

V gene: TRBV11-2
J gene: TRBJ2-2
D gene: -
clone size: -
CDR3 protein: CASSLSTGTGELFF
CDR3 DNA: TGTGCCAGCAGCTTATCGACAGGCACCGGGGAGCTGTTTTTT

V gene: TRBV5-1
J gene: TRBJ1-5
D gene: -
clone size: many
CDR3 protein: CASSFDVRGGNQPQHF
CDR3 DNA: TGCGCCAGCAGCTTCGACGTACGGGGTGGCAATCAGCCCCAGCATTTT

V gene: TRBV11-1
J gene: TRBJ1-1
D gene: -
clone size: -
CDR3 protein: CASSFGQGKPNTEAFF
CDR3 DNA: TGTGCCAGCAGCTTCGGCCAGGGCAAGCCGAACACTGAAGCTTTCTTT

V gene: TRBV4-2
J gene: TRBJ2-1
D gene: -
clone size: many
CDR3 protein: CASSQGGTLSFDEQFF
CDR3 DNA: TGTGCCAGCAGCCAAGGTGGGACTCTGTCTTTCGATGAGCAGTTCTTC

V gene: TRBV2
J gene: TRBJ1-6
D gene: -
clone size: many
CDR3 protein: CASRILGGGGLMGSPLHF
CDR3 DNA: TGTGCCAGCAGGATATTGGGGGGAGGCGGCCTAATGGGTTCACCCCTCCACTTT

V gene: TRBV14
J gene: TRBJ1-2
D gene: -
clone size: -
CDR3 protein: CASSQVRGFGYTF
CDR3 DNA: TGTGCCAGCAGCCAGGTCAGAGGATTTGGCTACACCTTC

V gene: TRBV28
J gene: TRBJ1-4
D gene: TRBD1
clone size: many
CDR3 protein: CASSSGGYNLKEKLFF
CDR3 DNA: TGTGCCAGCAGTTCAGGGGGCTATAATCTGAAGGAAAAACTGTTTTTT

V gene: TRBV5-1
J gene: TRBJ1-3
D gene: -
clone size: -
CDR3 protein: CASSLEGARGNTIYF
CDR3 DNA: TGCGCCAGCAGCTTAGAAGGGGCGAGAGGAAACACCATATATTTT

V gene: TRBV29-1
J gene: TRBJ1-1
D gene: TRBD1
clone size: many
CDR3 protein: CSVSTPGTGVGTEAFF
CDR3 DNA: TGCAGCGTTTCCACCCCCGGGACAGGGGTTGGGACTGAAGCTTTCTTT

V gene: TRBV11-2
J gene: TRBJ1-1
D gene: -
clone size: once
CDR3 protein: CACSVIQGIATEAFF
CDR3 DNA: TGTGCCTGCAGCGTGATCCAGGGGATAGCCACTGAAGCTTTCTTT

V gene: TRBV20-1
J gene: TRBJ2-7
D gene: -
clone size: many
CDR3 protein: CSAASGRVYEQYF
CDR3 DNA: TGCAGTGCTGCCTCAGGTCGGGTGTACGAGCAGTACTTC

V gene: TRBV3-1
J gene: TRBJ2-7
D gene: TRBD1
clone size: medium-sized
CDR3 protein: CASSARQGVAYEQYF
CDR3 DNA: TGTGCCAGCAGCGCCCGACAGGGCGTGGCCTACGAGCAGTACTTC

V gene: TRBV27
J gene: TRBJ2-1
D gene: -
clone size: -
CDR3 protein: CASSHSRNEQFF
CDR3 DNA: TGTGCCAGCAGCCATAGTAGGAATGAGCAGTTCTTC

V gene: TRBV15
J gene: TRBJ1-1
D gene: -
clone size: few
CDR3 protein: CATRPGVGTEAFF
CDR3 DNA: TGTGCCACCAGGCCAGGGGTTGGCACTGAAGCTTTCTTT

V gene: TRBV15
J gene: TRBJ2-3
D gene: -
clone size: -
CDR3 protein: CATSRVQGEPPDTQYF
CDR3 DNA: TGTGCCACCAGCAGAGTTCAGGGTGAGCCCCCAGATACGCAGTATTTT

V gene: TRBV28
J gene: TRBJ2-3
D gene: -
clone size: many
CDR3 protein: CASTLSDLTTDTQYF
CDR3 DNA: TGTGCCAGCACCCTGAGTGACCTAACCACAGATACGCAGTATTTT

V gene: TRBV7-2
J gene: TRBJ2-7
D gene: -
clone size: -
CDR3 protein: CASSLVAQEIYEQYF
CDR3 DNA: TGTGCCAGCAGCTTAGTAGCTCAGGAGATTTACGAGCAGTACTTC

V gene: TRBV5-5
J gene: TRBJ2-7
D gene: TRBD1
clone size: many
CDR3 protein: CASSLWDRDYEQYF
CDR3 DNA: TGTGCCAGCAGCTTGTGGGACAGAGACTACGAGCAGTACTTC

V gene: TRBV12-3/TRBV12-4
J gene: TRBJ1-5
D gene: -
clone size: many
CDR3 protein: CASRLSGNQPQHF
CDR3 DNA: TGTGCCAGCAGACTCTCAGGCAATCAGCCCCAGCATTTT

V gene: TRBV9
J gene: TRBJ2-5
D gene: TRBD1
clone size: -
CDR3 protein: CASVRVGGESQTQYF
CDR3 DNA: TGTGCCAGCGTGCGGGTAGGGGGCGAGTCGCAGACCCAGTACTTC

V gene: TRBV4-2
J gene: TRBJ2-7
D gene: TRBD2
clone size: medium-sized
CDR3 protein: CASRTTSGESYEQYF
CDR3 DNA: TGTGCCAGCAGGACGACTAGCGGGGAATCCTACGAGCAGTACTTC